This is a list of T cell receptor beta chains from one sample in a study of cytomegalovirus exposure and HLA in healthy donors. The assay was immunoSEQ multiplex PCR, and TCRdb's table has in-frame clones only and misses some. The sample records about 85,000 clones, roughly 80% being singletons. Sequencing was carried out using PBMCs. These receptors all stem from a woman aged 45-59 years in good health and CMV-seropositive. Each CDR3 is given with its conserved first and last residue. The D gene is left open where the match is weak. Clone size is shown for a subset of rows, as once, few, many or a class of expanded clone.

TGTGCCAGCAGCCAAGACTACTATGGCTACACCTTC CASSQDYYGYTF TRBV14 - TRBJ1-2 -
TGCGCCAGCAGCCCCTCCCTTAGCGGGGGATCCTACAATGAGCAGTTCTTC CASSPSLSGGSYNEQFF TRBV5-1 TRBD2 TRBJ2-1 -
TGTGCCAGCAGTGAAGCGGGCGGGTCGTACAATGAGCAGTTCTTC CASSEAGGSYNEQFF TRBV6-1 - TRBJ2-1 -
TGTGCCAGCAGTGCAATGACAGCCTTCCAAGAGACCCAGTACTTC CASSAMTAFQETQYF TRBV2 - TRBJ2-5 -
TGTGCCAGCAGCCGACAGGGGTACAATGAGCAGTTCTTC CASSRQGYNEQFF TRBV6-5 TRBD1 TRBJ2-1 -
TGTGCCAGTAGTACGAGAGTCCTTCCCGAGGGAGCTTTCTTT CASSTRVLPEGAFF TRBV19 - TRBJ1-1 few
TGCGCCAGCAGCTCCGGGGGGCCCGGGAGGGAAGTCGGTGGCTACACCTTC CASSSGGPGREVGGYTF TRBV5-1 - TRBJ1-2 -
TGTGCCAGCAGTTACGACAAGCAGCAGGCCCAGCATTTT CASSYDKQQAQHF TRBV6-5 - TRBJ1-5 -
TGCGCCAGCAGCTCTGCGGGAGGGGGAGGCGAGCAGTACTTC CASSSAGGGGEQYF TRBV5-1 TRBD2 TRBJ2-7 -
TGTGCCAGCAGCGAGGGACTAATAAGCTCTGGAAACACCATATATTTT CASSEGLISSGNTIYF TRBV2 - TRBJ1-3 few
TGTGCCAGCAGCTTAGTACCGGGACAGGCTTATTCACCCCTCCACTTT CASSLVPGQAYSPLHF TRBV7-6 TRBD1 TRBJ1-6 -
TGTGCCAGCAGCAAAGCGCTCGCGTGCACCGGGGAGCTGTTTTTT CASSKALACTGELFF TRBV21-1 - TRBJ2-2 -
TGTGCCAGCAGCTTCTCTCCCTCCTCTGGAAACACCATATATTTT CASSFSPSSGNTIYF TRBV7-9 - TRBJ1-3 -
TGTGCCACCAGCAGGGGGACTAGCGGGGGGGCCGACGAGCAGTACTTC CATSRGTSGGADEQYF TRBV15 TRBD2 TRBJ2-7 once
TGTGCCTGGATGGGCACCCTCACAAGGCAGGGGGGCAAGACTGAAGCTTTCTTT CAWMGTLTRQGGKTEAFF TRBV30 TRBD1 TRBJ1-1 -
TGTGCCAGCAGCCTCAGGGTTTTGAACACTGAAGCTTTCTTT CASSLRVLNTEAFF TRBV2 - TRBJ1-1 -
TGTGCCTGTCCAGCGGGAGGGCCGGATACGCAGTATTTT CACPAGGPDTQYF TRBV30 TRBD2 TRBJ2-3 -
TGCAGCGCAGAAGGGGGGGCCCGAGATACGCAGTATTTT CSAEGGARDTQYF TRBV29-1 - TRBJ2-3 -
TGTGCCAGCAGCCCTACGGCGGGGCAGCCCCAGCATTTT CASSPTAGQPQHF TRBV6-5 - TRBJ1-5 -
TGCGCCAGCAGCTTGGTTCCAGGAAACTACGAGCAGTACTTC CASSLVPGNYEQYF TRBV5-1 - TRBJ2-7 -
TGTGCCAGTAGGAGGGTGCAGGTGGACTATGGCTACACCTTC CASRRVQVDYGYTF TRBV19 - TRBJ1-2 -
TGTGCCAGCAGTTTCGACTTCATGGCTTTCTTT CASSFDFMAFF TRBV6-6 - TRBJ1-1 -
TGTGCCTGGAGCCTCTCCGGGACTAGTCTTTTCAATGAGCAGTTCTTC CAWSLSGTSLFNEQFF TRBV30 TRBD2 TRBJ2-1 -
TGTGCCAGCAGCTATAGACAGGCAACTAATGAAAAACTGTTTTTT CASSYRQATNEKLFF TRBV5-4 - TRBJ1-4 -
TGTGCCAGCAGCGGCGGTAGGGGCGATTCACCCCTCCACTTT CASSGGRGDSPLHF TRBV7-6 - TRBJ1-6 few
TGTGCCAGCTCACCACCGGGACTAGCGGGCACAGATACGCAGTATTTT CASSPPGLAGTDTQYF TRBV18 TRBD2 TRBJ2-3 -
TGTGCCAGTAGTATAGGAGACATTGAGCAGTTCTTC CASSIGDIEQFF TRBV19 - TRBJ2-1 -
TGTGCCAGCAGCACCCTACCGTTCAATGAGCAGTTCTTC CASSTLPFNEQFF TRBV14 - TRBJ2-1 -
TGTGCCAGTAAAAACACCGTCGGGGGCTACACCTTC CASKNTVGGYTF TRBV6-5 - TRBJ1-2 -
TGCGCCAGCAGCCAAGATCCGGGGAATGAGCAGTTCTTC CASSQDPGNEQFF TRBV4-1 - TRBJ2-1 once
TGTGCCTGGAGTGTACTGTTGGTAACCGGGGAGCTGTTTTTT CAWSVLLVTGELFF TRBV30 - TRBJ2-2 -
TGCAGCGTTGGGGGCAGGACAACAGAGACCCAGTACTTC CSVGGRTTETQYF TRBV29-1 - TRBJ2-5 once
TGTGCCAGCAGCTCCCGGGACAGGGGTAACTATGGCTACACCTTC CASSSRDRGNYGYTF TRBV11-3 TRBD1 TRBJ1-2 -
TGTGCCAGTAGAACCGACAGGAGCTCTGGAAACACCATATATTTT CASRTDRSSGNTIYF TRBV19 - TRBJ1-3 -
TGTGCCAGCAGTTACGCCGAGACACTAGGCGGCTACACCTTC CASSYAETLGGYTF TRBV6-6 - TRBJ1-2 -
TGTGCCAGCAGTTACCAGGGGCAGCCCCAGCATTTT CASSYQGQPQHF TRBV6-6 - TRBJ1-5 -
TGTGCCAGCAGCTCACTAGCGGGAGGAAACACCGGGGAGCTGCTTTTT CASSSLAGGNTGELLF TRBV7-3 TRBD2 TRBJ2-2 -
TGTGCCAGCAGCTTAACCCATCCGGGGGAGCAGTTCTTC CASSLTHPGEQFF TRBV7-3 - TRBJ2-1 -
TGTGCCTGGAGTGGAGGGACAAGTGGCTACACCTTC CAWSGGTSGYTF TRBV30 - TRBJ1-2 once
TGCAGCGTAGACGTTTCGGGTGGCACTGAAGCTTTCTTT CSVDVSGGTEAFF TRBV29-1 - TRBJ1-1 -
TGTGCCAGCAGAACAGCGGGGGAAGGGATCGACGAGCAGTACTTC CASRTAGEGIDEQYF TRBV7-6 TRBD2 TRBJ2-7 -
TGCGCCAGCAGCTCGATACCGGGGGATCAGCCCCAGCATTTT CASSSIPGDQPQHF TRBV5-1 - TRBJ1-5 -
TGTGCAAGTCGCTGCAGGGGTTGGGCAGATACGCAGTATTTT CASRCRGWADTQYF TRBV12-2 - TRBJ2-3 -
TGCAGCGTCCTGTCCGACAGGGGGGGACATGGCTACACCTTC CSVLSDRGGHGYTF TRBV29-1 TRBD1 TRBJ1-2 -
TGTGCCTATACACGGGGAGGCCCTGAAGCTTTCTTT CAYTRGGPEAFF TRBV12-5 - TRBJ1-1 -
TGCAGCGGAGACAGGGCGGGGAACTATGGCTACACCTTC CSGDRAGNYGYTF TRBV29-1 TRBD1 TRBJ1-2 -
TGTGCCAGCAGCTTAGTAGGGGTTGGGGCCAACGTCCTGACTTTC CASSLVGVGANVLTF TRBV7-6 - TRBJ2-6 -
TGTGCCAGCAGTGTTTCTAGAGGGTACAATGAAAAACTGTTTTTT CASSVSRGYNEKLFF TRBV11-3 - TRBJ1-4 -
TGTGCCAGCAGCCAAGGACAGGCCACTGAAGCTTTCTTT CASSQGQATEAFF TRBV5-4 TRBD1 TRBJ1-1 -
TGTGCCAGCAGCAAAAGGGGGAATGAGCAGTTCTTC CASSKRGNEQFF TRBV21-1 - TRBJ2-1 -
TGCGCCAGCAGCTCCACCGCCCAATCGGGGAACACTGAAGCTTTCTTT CASSSTAQSGNTEAFF TRBV5-1 - TRBJ1-1 -
TGTGCCATCAGGGGCTCTCCGGGACTAGCGGGAGGGCGTAATGAGCAGTTCTTC CAIRGSPGLAGGRNEQFF TRBV10-3 TRBD2 TRBJ2-1 -